These 29 T cell receptor beta chains were sequenced from one sample in a study of graft-versus-host responses after intestinal transplantation. Libraries were prepared by immunoSEQ multiplex PCR; TCRdb keeps only in-frame clonotypes and omits some of them. The sample carries 20,000 to 25,000 clones, about 45% recorded once. Roughly 200,000 CFSE-labeled responder cells were plated with roughly 200,000 irradiated, violet-dye-labeled stimulator cells. Source: alloreactive CD8+ T cells from a mixed lymphocyte reaction culture, taken before transplantation. Subset described: CFSE-low proliferating T cells sorted from approximately six-day pre-transplant mixed lymphocyte reaction (GvH or HvG direction). The receptor set was obtained from a human patient who was an organ donor for intestinal transplantation.

The V call is TRBV4-1, the J call TRBJ2-2, with 11 bases fitting TRBD1. In germline, CDR1 is MGHRA, CDR2 YSYEKL. The CDR3 runs 16 residues. The ends lost 3 bases at V and 5 bases at J; junction bases unmatched: 5. CDR3 nucleotides: TGCGCCAGCAGCCACCCCGGGACAGGGGGGACCGGGGAGCTGTTTTTT. Its protein product is CASSHPGTGGTGELFF.

J is TRBJ2-3 and V is TRBV19, with a weak D call TRBD1 (6 bases). Deletions cut 4 bases from V and 2 bases from J, with 13 bases between. The CDR3 spans 15 residues. Germline CDR1 and CDR2: LNHDA and SQIVND (reference sequence). The CDR3 DNA sequence: TGTGCCAGTAGTACAGGGGCCCTGGACACAGATACGCAGTATTTT. Protein product: CASSTGALDTDTQYF.

The sample holds a few counts of this clone. This chain links TRBV10-2 with TRBJ2-1, with 9 positions matching TRBD2. With 7 bases clipped from V and 5 bases from J, the junction kept 12 bases outside the gene matches. The CDR3 is 16 amino acids. Looked up from germline, CDR1 is WSHSY and CDR2 is SAAADI. The CDR3 loop is CASTERWLAGHNEQFF. CDR3 nucleotide sequence: TGCGCCAGCACCGAAAGGTGGCTAGCGGGACACAATGAGCAGTTCTTC.

This clone has a single count. The gene calls are TRBV7-3 and TRBJ1-1; no definite D call. Germline values: CDR1 SGHTA, CDR2 FQGTGA. Trimming cost V 5 bases and J 5 bases, with 12 bases left between them. This CDR3 comprises 13 residues. The CDR3 DNA reads as TGTGCCAGCAGCGATACGGGTGGGACTGAAGCTTTCTTT. Its protein is CASSDTGGTEAFF.

V usage is TRBV9 and J usage is TRBJ1-2; D not certain. The CDR3 contains 13 residues. The V end lost 0 bases, the J end lost 2 bases, and 5 bases lay between the germline ends. CDR1 SGDLS and CDR2 YYNGEE come from the germline V gene. The CDR3 DNA sequence: TGTGCCAGCAGCGTAGGATACAACTATGGCTACACCTTC. Translation: CASSVGYNYGYTF.

A remark on this clone: Since a much larger clone is just one base distant, this may be a read error. V and J are TRBV6-6 and TRBJ2-1; TRBD2 matches 10 bases. From germline, CDR1 is MNHNY and CDR2 SVGAGI (reference sequence). This CDR3 has 16 amino acids. The DNA for the CDR3 is TGTGCCCGCAGCCTCTCTAGCGGGGGATGGGGGGGTGAGCAGTTCTTC. Residues: CARSLSSGGWGGEQFF.

The rearrangement uses TRBV6-5 and TRBJ2-5; D gene ambiguous. V shed 7 bases and J shed 6 bases, with 15 bases lying between them. This CDR3 has 13 residues. The germline V gene encodes CDR1 MNHEY and CDR2 SVGAGI. The CDR3 bases are TGTGCCAGCAAGGAACCTCTGGTCCAGACCCAGTACTTC. Its translation is CASKEPLVQTQYF.

The gene calls are TRBV2 and TRBJ2-3; D remains ambiguous. Germline CDR1 and CDR2: SNHLY and FYNNEI. Trimming pared 5 bases from V and 5 bases from J, leaving 17 bases between. There are 15 residues in the CDR3. CDR3 in amino acids: CASSPFWPRGDTQYF. The CDR3 region has the DNA TGTGCCAGCAGTCCGTTTTGGCCCCGCGGAGATACGCAGTATTTT.

CDR3 DNA sequence: TGTGCCAGCAGTGAAACCGGGACTAGCGGGTACGAGCAGTACTTC. Translated, it gives CASSETGTSGYEQYF. This chain joins TRBV6-4 and TRBJ2-7; 12 bases align to TRBD2. V was pared by 3 bases and J by 4 bases, with 4 bases of the junction left unmatched. Looked up from germline, CDR1 is MRHNA and CDR2 is SNTAGT. The CDR3 length is 15 residues.

This chain joins TRBV19 and TRBJ2-7; possibly TRBD1 or TRBD2 for D (5 bases each). Germline V lookup: CDR1 LNHDA, CDR2 SQIVND (reference sequence). V gave up 5 bases and J gave up 2 bases, with 16 bases separating them. This CDR3 comprises 15 residues. CDR3 coding DNA: TGTGCCAGTAGTTTCTCGTTAGGGGACCCCTACGAGCAGTACTTC. Translation: CASSFSLGDPYEQYF.

The V and J genes are TRBV5-6 and TRBJ2-7; unclear D gene. Trimming took 4 bases from V and 2 from J, leaving 13 bases between them. From germline, CDR1 is SGHDT and CDR2 YYEEEE. The CDR3 runs to 14 residues. CDR3 in amino acids: CASSRSPATYEQYF. Here the CDR3 DNA reads TGTGCCAGCAGCCGATCCCCGGCTACCTACGAGCAGTACTTC.

This clone was counted a few times. V usage is TRBV6-6 and J usage is TRBJ2-1, with 9 positions matching TRBD2. Germline V gives CDR1 MNHNY, CDR2 SVGAGI (reference sequence). Trimming took 6 bases from V and 5 from J; bases not matched to a gene: 5. This CDR3 has 14 amino acids. CDR3 in amino acids: CASSRTSVDNEQFF. The CDR3 DNA follows: TGTGCCAGCAGCCGGACTAGCGTCGACAATGAGCAGTTCTTC.

This clone was recorded a few times. This sequence joins TRBV27 and TRBJ2-7; D unclear. Germline V CDR1 and CDR2: MNHEY, SMNVEV (reference sequence). This CDR3 has 14 amino acids. V was clipped by 5 bases and J by 8 bases, with 19 bases between them. This CDR3 reads CASSPSSTLSQQYF. As DNA, the CDR3 is TGTGCCAGCAGTCCTTCCTCGACGTTGAGCCAGCAGTACTTC.

The genes are TRBV6-1 and TRBJ2-5, with D unclear. TRBJ2-7 matches the DNA end more closely, so the J call is doubtful. The CDR3 totals 12 residues. Germline V lookup: CDR1 MNHNS, CDR2 SASEGT. CDR3 DNA sequence: TGTGCCAGCAGGAGGAGAGCCTACGAGCAGTACTTC. Translating it yields CASRRRAYEQYF.

The rearrangement joins TRBV5-1 to TRBJ2-5; the D call may be TRBD1 or TRBD2 (5 bases each). V lost 3 bases and J lost 4, with 7 bases in between. Germline V gene data show CDR1 as SGHRS and CDR2 as YFSETQ. The CDR3 contains 12 residues. CDR3 amino acids: CASSWGTETQYF. The CDR3 DNA reads as TGCGCCAGCAGCTGGGGGACAGAGACCCAGTACTTC.

This clone was seen only a few times. J is TRBJ2-1 and V is TRBV6-5, with 9 bases identical to TRBD1. Germline V gene sequence: CDR1 MNHEY, CDR2 SVGAGI. The trim removed 6 bases at V and 8 bases at J, leaving 8 bases unmatched. The CDR3 spans 14 residues. The CDR3 coding sequence is TGTGCCAGCAGCCCGGGACAGGGAGGGTATGAGCAGTTCTTC. This gives the protein CASSPGQGGYEQFF.

The CDR3 coding sequence is TGTGCCAGTAGTATAGGCAGTACCTTTTATGGCTACACCTTC. Residues: CASSIGSTFYGYTF. The rearrangement links TRBV19 to TRBJ1-2; D gene uncertain. V shed 1 base and J shed 5 bases, with 11 bases lying between them. CDR3 length: 14 amino acids. The V gene's germline CDR1 is LNHDA and CDR2 SQIVND (reference sequence).

This clone showed up just a few times. The gene calls are TRBV5-4 and TRBJ2-7, with TRBD1 matching over 8 bases. CDR3 length: 13 residues. Germline CDR1 SGHNT, CDR2 YYREEE (reference sequence). V gave up 2 bases and J gave up 3 bases; unmatched junction bases: 1. CDR3 in DNA: TGTGCCAGCAGCTTAACAGGGGGCTACGAGCAGTACTTC. Translation gives CASSLTGGYEQYF.

A few counts support this clone. This sample includes further DNA sequences coding for the same CDR3. The genes are TRBV6-5 and TRBJ2-7; D possibly corresponds to TRBD2 (6 bases). Trimming left V 5 bases short and J 0 bases short, with 8 bases between. Looked up from germline, CDR1 is MNHEY and CDR2 is SVGAGI. The CDR3 length is 13 residues. In nucleotides, the CDR3 is TGTGCCAGCAGTCCCGGGAGCTCCTACGAGCAGTACTTC. Translated, it gives CASSPGSSYEQYF.

V and J are TRBV6-6 and TRBJ1-3, with a tentative D call TRBD1 (6 bases). Trimming cost V 6 bases and J 6 bases, with 15 bases left between them. Germline CDR1 reads MNHNY; CDR2 reads SVGAGI (reference sequence). The CDR3 spans 14 residues. The CDR3 is CASSSGGGLNTIYF. The CDR3 coding sequence is TGTGCCAGCAGCTCGGGAGGGGGACTAAACACCATATATTTT.

This chain uses TRBV7-9 with TRBJ2-1; 15 nucleotides match TRBD2. The germline CDR1 and CDR2 sequences are SEHNR and FQNEAQ (reference sequence). J gave up 9 bases and V 7 bases, and 4 bases lay outside the gene matches. The CDR3 loop spans 14 amino acids. The CDR3 region has the DNA TGTGCCAGCACTGGACTAGCGGGAGGGGGTGAGCAGTTCTTC. Residues: CASTGLAGGGEQFF.

Comments on this clone: Mismatch with germline at one junction end may stem from a read error. CDR3 bases: TGTGCTAGCAGCTTAGCGCCGGGACTAGCGTATTTCTTC. The encoded protein is CASSLAPGLAYFF. The chain joins TRBV7-7 to TRBJ2-1, with 10 bases matching TRBD2. The CDR3 has 13 amino acids. Germline V lookup: CDR1 SSHAT, CDR2 FNYEAQ (reference sequence).

The chain is built from TRBV7-9 and TRBJ2-3; TRBD2 might be the D (6 bases). The CDR3 runs 16 residues. Germline V gene lookup returns CDR1 SEHNR and CDR2 FQNEAQ (reference sequence). V lost 4 bases and J lost 4, with 18 bases in between. CDR3 DNA: TGTGCCAGCAGCTCCCAACCCGGGAGTCTCGCAGATACGCAGTATTTT. Translating it yields CASSSQPGSLADTQYF.

The sample holds a few counts of this clone. The genes are TRBV28 and TRBJ2-3; TRBD2 aligns across 11 bases. CDR1 and CDR2 from the germline V gene are MDHEN and SYDVKM. V trimming: 5 bases; J trimming: 2 bases; junction bases outside the gene matches: 12. The CDR3 has 18 amino acids. CDR3 coding DNA: TGTGCCAGCAGTCTTGACCCGGGACTAGCGGTACTCACAGATACGCAGTATTTT. Translation gives CASSLDPGLAVLTDTQYF.

The genes are TRBV4-3 and TRBJ2-7; D unclear. V lost 0 bases and J 4 bases, leaving 13 bases between the germline ends. Per the germline V gene, CDR1 is LGHNA and CDR2 is YSLEER. The CDR3 totals 15 residues. The CDR3 loop is CASSQEDPPWYEQYF. DNA for the CDR3: TGCGCCAGCAGCCAAGAAGACCCTCCTTGGTACGAGCAGTACTTC.

Sample share makes this clone medium-sized. The rearrangement uses TRBV28 and TRBJ1-2, with TRBD1 as a possible D gene (6 bases). In germline, CDR1 is MDHEN, CDR2 SYDVKM. The CDR3 runs to 14 residues. Trimming took 7 bases from V and 4 from J, leaving 16 bases between them. This CDR3 reads CASTEPGHIYGYTF. DNA of the CDR3: TGTGCCAGCACGGAACCGGGACACATCTATGGCTACACCTTC.

The V and J genes are TRBV28 and TRBJ1-1; D is unresolved. V was clipped by 3 bases and J by 0 bases, with 11 bases between them. Germline lookup yields CDR1 MDHEN and CDR2 SYDVKM. This CDR3 region has 15 residues. This CDR3 reads CASSLYTPVNTEAFF. For the CDR3, the DNA is TGTGCCAGCAGTTTGTATACACCGGTGAACACTGAAGCTTTCTTT.

The chain employs TRBV5-4 and TRBJ2-7; 12 nucleotides align to TRBD2. This CDR3 comprises 14 residues. V trimming: 4 bases; J trimming: 6 bases; junction bases outside the gene matches: 5. Germline-derived CDR1 and CDR2 are SGHNT and YYREEE (reference sequence). The CDR3 DNA reads TGTGCCAGCAGCCCGACTAGCGGGAGTCGCGAGCAGTACTTC. Protein product: CASSPTSGSREQYF.

This clone was seen a handful of times. The chain couples TRBV27 to TRBJ1-4; TRBD1 matches at 7 bases. The V gene's germline CDR1 is MNHEY and CDR2 SMNVEV (reference sequence). Trimming removed 6 bases from V and 3 bases from J; junction bases left unmatched: 7. The CDR3 consists of 15 residues. The CDR3 loop reads CASRSYRGANEKLFF. The CDR3 DNA reads as TGTGCCAGCAGGTCCTACAGGGGTGCTAATGAAAAACTGTTTTTT.